A selection of T cell receptor beta chains follows, all from one sample in a study of breast tumors, draining lymph nodes, adjacent tissues. One entry per CDR3 protein, called by TCRdb with MiXCR from the multiplex PCR reads. The sample includes some 230,000 distinct CDR3 sequences, less than 40% of them seen just once. Sequenced sample: axillary lymph node tissue. The receptors come from a female donor with breast cancer. Some clones in this sample may be carry-over from other donors' samples. The CDR3 runs from the conserved cysteine through the conserved F or W.

v_gene,j_gene,CDR3aa
TRBV6-5,TRBJ2-1,CASSLGRRLPYNEQFF
TRBV20-1,TRBJ2-5,CSANRDSQETQYF
TRBV5-1,TRBJ1-6,CDSSFYICSAKQGSSYNSPLHF
TRBV7-3,TRBJ1-3,CASSQGARGNTIYF
TRBV24-1,TRBJ2-1,CATSDRGGGYNEQFF
TRBV19,TRBJ2-3,CASYRGLDTQYF
TRBV10-3,TRBJ2-1,CATTGTSGGSNEQFF
TRBV19,TRBJ2-3,CASRPGQGGGDTQYF
TRBV20-1,TRBJ2-7,CSATHSGGAGEQYF
TRBV10-3,TRBJ1-1,CASRDRVNTEAFF
TRBV12-3/TRBV12-4,TRBJ2-7,CASSLALMAHQYF
TRBV6-5,TRBJ2-2,CASSLVRNTGELFF
TRBV2,TRBJ1-6,CASKAGTGYSPLHF
TRBV5-6,TRBJ2-5,CASSLVGAKTQYF
TRBV6-4,TRBJ1-5,CASSPSGNQPQHF
TRBV28,TRBJ2-7,CASSFTGTRAYEQYF
TRBV7-2,TRBJ2-1,CASSKLGARGGEQFF
TRBV11-2,TRBJ2-7,CASSFYICSARASDGSYEQYF
TRBV25-1,TRBJ2-5,CASSAKIIRKDKETQYF
TRBV20-1,TRBJ1-4,CSALGVVEGKLFF